A single sample gave rise to the 7 T cell receptor beta chains below, sequenced in a study of patients and donors after allogeneic stem cell transplantation. TCRdb redid the calling of the RT-PCR reads with MiXCR, one entry per CDR3 protein. The repertoire holds 190,000 or so distinct CDR3 sequences, with less than 45% as singletons. The sample comprised blood, either unsorted or a sorted T cell fraction (not recorded which). The receptors shown here come from a human donor who was either an allogeneic HSCT recipient or a stem cell or donor lymphocyte infusion donor (not recorded which). It is not recorded whose cells these are; they may come from a transplant donor.

This clonotype was detected ten times or more. CDR3 coding DNA: TGTGCCATCAGTGCGACTTGGGAACAGATTCTTAACTATGGCTACACCTTC. Translation gives CAISATWEQILNYGYTF. The rearrangement links TRBV10-3 to TRBJ1-2; no firm D call. CDR1 and CDR2 from the germline V gene are ENHRY and SYGVKD. Deletions cut 4 bases from V and 1 base from J, with 19 bases between. The CDR3 sequence is 17 residues long.

The chain uses TRBV12-3 or TRBV12-4 and TRBJ1-1; D not resolved. The germline V and J ends were trimmed by 4 bases and 2 bases, with 11 bases remaining between them. This CDR3 region has 14 residues. As DNA, the CDR3 is TGTGCCAGCAGTTCGCTCACCCGAAACACTGAAGCTTTCTTT. It yields the protein CASSSLTRNTEAFF.

In its sample, this clonotype was seen a few times. The V and J genes are TRBV6-2 or TRBV6-3 and TRBJ1-1, with D tentatively TRBD1 (6 bases). This CDR3 is 12 amino acids long. CDR1 and CDR2 (germline): MNHEY, SVGEGT. V was shortened by 6 bases and J by 5 bases, with 10 bases between the two germline ends. CDR3 amino acids: CASRDSSTEAFF. The DNA of the CDR3 is TGTGCCAGCAGGGACAGTTCAACTGAAGCTTTCTTT.

Only one count was recorded for this clonotype. The V gene is TRBV5-1, the J gene TRBJ2-7; 9 bases line up with TRBD1. The CDR3 extends over 15 amino acids. Germline CDR1 reads SGHRS; CDR2 reads YFSETQ. The V and J ends lost 2 bases and 3 bases, in that order; junction bases with no gene match: 6. CDR3 sequence (DNA): TGCGCCAGCAGCTTCAGACAGGGGGTAGGCTACGAGCAGTACTTC. This translates into CASSFRQGVGYEQYF.

This clonotype was seen more than once but under ten times. The rearrangement uses TRBV4-3 and TRBJ2-3, with D unresolved. The CDR3 has 14 amino acids. Trimming removed 0 bases from V and 4 bases from J, with 8 bases in between. Germline V CDR1 and CDR2: LGHNA, YSLEER. CDR3 bases: TGCGCCAGCAGCCAAGAACCTCGAGCAGATACGCAGTATTTT. It specifies CASSQEPRADTQYF.

This clonotype was found many times. CDR3 coding DNA: TGTGCCAGCAGCTCCTTGGACAGGCCCTATAATTCACCCCTCCACTTT. This encodes CASSSLDRPYNSPLHF. The chain has TRBV7-2 and TRBJ1-6; TRBD1 matches at 7 bases. The trim removed 4 bases at V and 2 bases at J, leaving 5 bases unmatched. This CDR3 has 16 amino acids. Germline CDR1 and CDR2: SGHTA and FQGNSA.

A few counts support this clonotype. The V and J genes are TRBV12-3 or TRBV12-4 and TRBJ1-2, with D unresolved. V lost 6 bases and J 6 bases, leaving 11 bases between the germline ends. The CDR3 is 12 amino acids. CDR3 sequence reads: CASSPYLDGYTF. CDR3 DNA: TGTGCCAGCAGCCCCTACCTTGATGGCTACACCTTC.